This entry lists 8 T cell receptor beta chains sequenced from one sample in a study of regulatory T cells. No antigen is known for these receptors. Findings of the study overall: In CD3G-deficient patients, conventional CD4+ T cells were enriched for hydrophobic CDR3 residues at positions 6 and 7.

Amplification used 52 TRBV primers and 13 TRBJ primers. Only in-frame clones appear in the TCRdb table, and some are missing; sequencing was by immunoSEQ multiplex PCR. The table includes some 23,000 clones, more than 70% detected once. The sequencing sample was made of conventional CD4+ T cells sorted from blood. The receptors were gathered from a child under 18 with CD3G deficiency.

This chain joins TRBV6-1 and TRBJ1-1; maybe TRBD1 (5 bases). The CDR3 sequence is 14 residues long. Germline assignment: CDR1 MNHNS and CDR2 SASEGT. Trimming took off 4 bases at V and 6 bases at J, with 15 bases between the two ends. The CDR3 reads CASSGLGAPPEAFF. In DNA, the CDR3 is TGTGCCAGCAGTGGCCTAGGGGCCCCTCCTGAAGCTTTCTTT.

V is TRBV13 and J is TRBJ2-3; TRBD2 agrees at 10 bases. The V gene end was trimmed by 7 bases and the J gene end by 3 bases; junction bases not matched to a gene: 7. Germline CDR1 is PRHDT and CDR2 is FYEKMQ (reference sequence). This CDR3 spans 15 amino acids. The CDR3, as DNA: TGTGCCAGCACCCGAGCGGGAGGGAGGACAGATACGCAGTATTTT. Amino acid sequence: CASTRAGGRTDTQYF.

The rearrangement uses TRBV28 and TRBJ2-7, with 13 nucleotides matching TRBD2. The CDR3 has 15 residues. CDR1 is MDHEN and CDR2 is SYDVKM in the germline V gene. V was pared by 5 bases and J by 3 bases, with 4 bases of the junction left unmatched. Here the CDR3 reads CASSRRTSGSYEQYF. CDR3 DNA: TGTGCCAGCAGTAGAAGGACTAGCGGGAGCTACGAGCAGTACTTC.

This chain connects TRBV6-1 to TRBJ2-7; 9 bases agree with TRBD1. CDR1 and CDR2 (germline): MNHNS, SASEGT. This CDR3 contains 15 residues. Trimming took 3 bases from V and 2 from J; bases not matched to a gene: 5. The CDR3 region has the DNA TGTGCCAGCAGTGAGTGGACAGGGGATCCCTACGAGCAGTACTTC. Translating gives CASSEWTGDPYEQYF.

V usage is TRBV11-2 and J usage is TRBJ1-1; 7 nucleotides agree with TRBD1. V was pared by 5 bases and J by 0 bases, with 15 bases of the junction left unmatched. Germline-derived CDR1 and CDR2 are SGHAT and FQNNGV. The CDR3 has 18 residues. CDR3 coding DNA: TGTGCCAGCAGCCCCCGACAGGGAACAGGGTTAATGAACACTGAAGCTTTCTTT. Protein sequence: CASSPRQGTGLMNTEAFF.

This clone was detected only once. The rearrangement uses TRBV7-9 and TRBJ1-1; D call uncertain. Germline V gives CDR1 SEHNR, CDR2 FQNEAQ (reference sequence). Trimming shortened V by 3 bases and J by 4 bases, and 9 bases separated the two germline ends. CDR3 length equals 13 residues. The CDR3 nucleotides read TGTGCCAGCAGCTTCCACAGTGGCACTGAAGCTTTCTTT. Protein sequence: CASSFHSGTEAFF.

V usage is TRBV5-1 and J usage is TRBJ2-3; 14 bases map to TRBD2. The germline CDR1 and CDR2 sequences are SGHRS and YFSETQ. The CDR3 has 17 amino acids. J lost 4 bases, V lost 4 bases, and 8 bases had no gene match. The CDR3, as DNA: TGCGCCAGCAGCGTGGGACTAGCGGGAGTTGGCGCAGATACGCAGTATTTT. Translated, it gives CASSVGLAGVGADTQYF. Looking up the rest from reference TRBV5-1 and TRBJ2-3 gives the full variable domain: KAGVTQTPRYLIKTRGQQVTLSCSPISGHRSVSWYQQTPGQGLQFLFEYFSETQRNKGNFPGRFSGRQFSNSRSEMNVSTLELGDSALYLCASSVGLAGVGADTQYFGPGTRLTVL.

The V and J genes are TRBV6-1 and TRBJ2-7; a possible D gene is TRBD1 (6 bases). Trimming left V 7 bases short and J 3 bases short, with 16 bases between. The germline V gene encodes CDR1 MNHNS and CDR2 SASEGT. The CDR3 has 14 amino acids. The DNA for the CDR3 is TGTGCCAGCAAACAGGGCTCCTGGGACTACGAGCAGTACTTC. Amino acid sequence: CASKQGSWDYEQYF.